This is a list of T cell receptor beta chains from one sample in a study of blood T cells in healthy people across ages. TCRdb re-called the 5' RACE reads through MiXCR, storing one row per CDR3 protein. This sample has 750,000 to 950,000 distinct CDR3 sequences, with around 24% found just once. These data were also reused for a study on T cells of mothers and their children.

Input material: blood. The receptors here all came from a boy aged 5-17 years in good health. CDR3s include the opening cysteine and the closing phenylalanine or tryptophan. D genes are given only for firm matches. The size field is filled for only some rows; it gives once, few, many or a size class.

V gene	D gene	clone size	J gene	CDR3 DNA	CDR3 protein
TRBV18	TRBD1	-	TRBJ1-1	TGTGCCAGCTCACCAGGACAGGGCAAAGGCACTGAAGCTTTCTTT	CASSPGQGKGTEAFF
TRBV7-9	TRBD1	-	TRBJ2-7	TGTGCCAGCAGCCCACCCAGGACAGGCCTCTCCTACGAGCAGTACTTC	CASSPPRTGLSYEQYF
TRBV11-2	-	-	TRBJ2-1	TGTGCCAGCAGCCCCCTCGTCGGGATGAGCTCCTACAATGAGCAGTTCTTC	CASSPLVGMSSYNEQFF
TRBV2	-	few	TRBJ1-4	TGTGCCAGCAGTTCGGACGGACGGAATGAAAAACTGTTTTTT	CASSSDGRNEKLFF
TRBV20-1	-	-	TRBJ1-5	TGCAGTGCTAGTTCGGCAGCCGATCAGCCCCAGCATTTT	CSASSAADQPQHF
TRBV27	-	-	TRBJ2-5	TGTGCCAGCAAACTAGGTGTGAGGGAGACCCAGTACTTC	CASKLGVRETQYF
TRBV20-1	TRBD2	few	TRBJ2-1	TGCAGTGCTAATAGCGGGGGCAATGAGCAGTTCTTC	CSANSGGNEQFF
TRBV6-6	-	few	TRBJ2-2	TGTGCCAGCAGTACCAGGGAAGGGGCGGACACCGGGGAGCTGTTTTTT	CASSTREGADTGELFF
TRBV7-9	-	few	TRBJ1-1	TGTGCCAGCAGCTTAGTCGCCACAGGGCGAGCTTTCTTT	CASSLVATGRAFF
TRBV19	-	-	TRBJ2-2	TGTGCCAGTAGCCCAGGCCCACAATCGGGGACCGGGGAGCTGTTTTTT	CASSPGPQSGTGELFF
TRBV12-3/TRBV12-4	TRBD1	few	TRBJ1-4	TGTGCCAGCAGTCCCCGATTTCAGGGGGCTACTAATGAAAAACTGTTTTTT	CASSPRFQGATNEKLFF
TRBV12-3/TRBV12-4	TRBD1	-	TRBJ1-5	TGTGCCAGCATTCATAGACAGGGCCCTTACGGGGAGGGGGACAATCAGCCCCAGCATTTT	CASIHRQGPYGEGDNQPQHF
TRBV28	-	few	TRBJ2-4	TGTGCCAGCAGTCCGAGAAAAAACATTCAGTACTTC	CASSPRKNIQYF
TRBV20-1	-	few	TRBJ2-6	TGCAGTGCTAGCGGAGCGTCGGCAGACTCTGGGGCCAACGTCCTGACTTTC	CSASGASADSGANVLTF
TRBV21-1	-	-	TRBJ2-7	TGTGCCAGCACCACCGAACAGGGATACGAGCAGTACTTC	CASTTEQGYEQYF
TRBV6-5	TRBD1	few	TRBJ2-5	TGTGCCAGCACCTTGGGACAGAACCAAGAGACCCTGTACTTC	CASTLGQNQETLYF
TRBV5-1	-	-	TRBJ2-3	TGCGCCAGCAGCAGCTCCGGGACCACTAGCACAGATACGCAGTATTTT	CASSSSGTTSTDTQYF
TRBV12-3/TRBV12-4	-	few	TRBJ2-5	TGTGCCAGCAGCCCCGTCTCGTGGGAGACCCAGTGCTTC	CASSPVSWETQCF
TRBV29-1	-	-	TRBJ2-1	TGCAGCGCCCGAGGAGGGGGCCAAGGTGAGCAGTTCTTC	CSARGGGQGEQFF
TRBV28	TRBD2	few	TRBJ2-1	TGTGCCAGCAGGCTAGGCCCAGCGGGGGGACTTGACTCCTACAATGAGCAGTTCTTC	CASRLGPAGGLDSYNEQFF
TRBV16	-	many	TRBJ1-5	TGTGCCAGCAGCCAATCGTGGGGGGGTCAGCCCCAGCATTTT	CASSQSWGGQPQHF
TRBV28	TRBD1	-	TRBJ1-2	TGTGCCAGCAGTGCCGACAGGGGCTGGGGCTACACCTTC	CASSADRGWGYTF
TRBV20-1	-	-	TRBJ2-4	TGCAGTGCTAGATCTCCGGACGGAAACATTCAGTACTTC	CSARSPDGNIQYF
TRBV20-1	-	-	TRBJ1-1	TGCGCCCCGAGGACTAACACTGAAGCTTTCTTT	CAPRTNTEAFF
TRBV18	TRBD1	-	TRBJ2-7	TGTGCCAGCTCACAACAGGGGGAGATAGAGCAGTACTTC	CASSQQGEIEQYF
TRBV20-1	-	-	TRBJ2-1	TGCAGTGGATTCCGGAGCTCCTACAATGAGCAGTTCTTC	CSGFRSSYNEQFF
TRBV4-1	TRBD2	-	TRBJ2-3	TGCGCCAGCAGCGAAGCGGGGGGCCTCATCACAGATACGCAGTATTTT	CASSEAGGLITDTQYF
TRBV6-5	-	few	TRBJ2-7	TGTGCCAGCAGCCCGGGACCACCCGCTACCTACGAGCAGTACTTC	CASSPGPPATYEQYF
TRBV23-1	TRBD1	few	TRBJ2-2	TGCGCCAGCAGTCAAATCGGGACAGAGAACACCGGGGAGCTGTTTTTT	CASSQIGTENTGELFF
TRBV3-1	-	once	TRBJ2-5	TGTGCCAGCAGCCCGACGACAGAGGCGATTAAGGAGACCCAGTACTTC	CASSPTTEAIKETQYF
TRBV12-3/TRBV12-4	-	-	TRBJ1-1	TGTGCCAGCAGTCCCTCGACCTTAGAAGCTTTCTTT	CASSPSTLEAFF
TRBV5-5	-	-	TRBJ2-7	TGTGCCAGCAGCACACCCAGGGAGGATGAGCAGTACTTC	CASSTPREDEQYF
TRBV20-1	-	-	TRBJ2-1	TGCAGTGCCATCCCGGGTACCTACAATGAGCAGTTCTTC	CSAIPGTYNEQFF
TRBV5-4	-	-	TRBJ2-7	TGTGCCAGCAGCAAGGACACCAATACAGAGCAGTACTTC	CASSKDTNTEQYF
TRBV7-2	TRBD1	-	TRBJ2-1	TGTGCCAGCAGCTCCAGATTCCGGGACAGGGAAGGCAATGAGCAGTTCTTC	CASSSRFRDREGNEQFF
TRBV20-1	-	few	TRBJ2-7	TGCAGTGCTAGGCAACAGGGCGGCGAGCAGTACTTC	CSARQQGGEQYF
TRBV20-1	TRBD1	-	TRBJ1-4	TGCAGTGCTAGAGATCGCAGGACAGGGTTTAATAATGAAAAACTGTTTTTT	CSARDRRTGFNNEKLFF
TRBV12-3/TRBV12-4	TRBD1	-	TRBJ1-4	TGTGCCAGCAGTTTGAGCAGGGGGCAAACAACTAATGAAAAACTGTTTTTT	CASSLSRGQTTNEKLFF
TRBV9	-	few	TRBJ2-5	TGTGCCAGCAGCCCCCGGACGGGGGTCGGGGAGACCCAGTACTTC	CASSPRTGVGETQYF
TRBV3-1	TRBD2	-	TRBJ2-7	TGTGCCAGCAGCCCTCGACTAGCGGGGGTGTCGGGTTTTGGGAACGAGCAGTACTTC	CASSPRLAGVSGFGNEQYF